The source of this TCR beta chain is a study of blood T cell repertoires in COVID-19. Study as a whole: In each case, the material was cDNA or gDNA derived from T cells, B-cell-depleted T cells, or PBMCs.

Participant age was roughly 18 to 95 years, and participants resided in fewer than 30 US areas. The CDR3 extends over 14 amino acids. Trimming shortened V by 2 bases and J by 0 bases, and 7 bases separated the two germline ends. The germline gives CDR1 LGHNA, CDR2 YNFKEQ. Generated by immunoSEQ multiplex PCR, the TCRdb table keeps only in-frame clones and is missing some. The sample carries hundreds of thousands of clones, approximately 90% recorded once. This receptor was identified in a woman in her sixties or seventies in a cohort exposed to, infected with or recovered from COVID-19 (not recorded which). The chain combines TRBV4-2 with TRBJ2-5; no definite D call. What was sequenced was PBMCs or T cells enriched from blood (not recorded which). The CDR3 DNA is TGTGCCAGCAGCCAACCGCGGTACCAAGAGACCCAGTACTTC. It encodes CASSQPRYQETQYF.